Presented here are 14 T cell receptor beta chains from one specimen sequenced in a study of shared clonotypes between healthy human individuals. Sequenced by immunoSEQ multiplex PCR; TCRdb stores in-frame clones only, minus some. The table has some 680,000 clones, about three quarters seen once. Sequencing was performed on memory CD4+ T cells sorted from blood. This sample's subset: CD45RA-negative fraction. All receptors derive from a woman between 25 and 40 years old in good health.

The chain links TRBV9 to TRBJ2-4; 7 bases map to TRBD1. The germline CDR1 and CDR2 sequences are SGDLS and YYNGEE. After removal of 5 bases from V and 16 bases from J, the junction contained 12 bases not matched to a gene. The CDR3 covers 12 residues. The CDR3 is CASSRDWTGLYF. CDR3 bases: TGTGCCAGCAGTCGTGACTGGACAGGTCTATACTTC. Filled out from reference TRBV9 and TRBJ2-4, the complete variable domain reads DSGVTQTPKHLITATGQRVTLRCSPRSGDLSVYWYQQSLDQGLQFLIQYYNGEERAKGNILERFSAQQFPDLHSELNLSSLELGDSALYFCASSRDWTGLYFGAGTRLSVL.

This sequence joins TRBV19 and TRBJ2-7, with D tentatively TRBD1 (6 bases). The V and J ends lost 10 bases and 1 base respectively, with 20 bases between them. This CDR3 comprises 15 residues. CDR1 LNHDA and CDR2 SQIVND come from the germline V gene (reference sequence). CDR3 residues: CATRYGTPPSYEQYF. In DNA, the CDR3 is TGTGCCACTAGATATGGGACACCTCCTTCCTACGAGCAGTACTTC. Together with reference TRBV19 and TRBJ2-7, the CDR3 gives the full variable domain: DGGITQSPKYLFRKEGQNVTLSCEQNLNHDAMYWYRQDPGQGLRLIYYSQIVNDFQKGDIAEGYSVSREKKESFPLTVTSAQKNPTAFYLCATRYGTPPSYEQYFGPGTRLTVT.

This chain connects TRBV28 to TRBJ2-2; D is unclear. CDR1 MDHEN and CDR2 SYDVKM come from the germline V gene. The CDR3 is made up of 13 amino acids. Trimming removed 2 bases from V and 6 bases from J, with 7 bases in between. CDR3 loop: CASSLKLAGELFF. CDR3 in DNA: TGTGCCAGCAGTTTAAAGCTAGCCGGGGAGCTGTTTTTT.

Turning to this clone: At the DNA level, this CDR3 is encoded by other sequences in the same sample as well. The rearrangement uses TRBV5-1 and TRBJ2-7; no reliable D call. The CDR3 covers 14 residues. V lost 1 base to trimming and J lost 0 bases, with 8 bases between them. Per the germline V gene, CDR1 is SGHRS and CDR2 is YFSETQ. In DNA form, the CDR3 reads TGCGCCAGCAGCTTGACCAGCGCCTCCTACGAGCAGTACTTC. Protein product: CASSLTSASYEQYF.

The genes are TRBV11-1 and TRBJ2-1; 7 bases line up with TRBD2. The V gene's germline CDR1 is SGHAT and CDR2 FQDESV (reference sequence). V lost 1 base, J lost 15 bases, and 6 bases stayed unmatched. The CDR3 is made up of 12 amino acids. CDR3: CASSLGGGSRFF. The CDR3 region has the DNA TGTGCCAGCAGCTTAGGGGGCGGGAGTCGGTTCTTC.

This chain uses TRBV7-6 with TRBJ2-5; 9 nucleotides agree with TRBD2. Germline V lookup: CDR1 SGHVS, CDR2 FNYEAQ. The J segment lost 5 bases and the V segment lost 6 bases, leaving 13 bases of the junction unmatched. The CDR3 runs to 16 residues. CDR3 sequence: CASSSNLAGVLETQYF. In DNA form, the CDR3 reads TGTGCCAGCAGTTCCAACTTAGCGGGAGTTCTGGAGACCCAGTACTTC.

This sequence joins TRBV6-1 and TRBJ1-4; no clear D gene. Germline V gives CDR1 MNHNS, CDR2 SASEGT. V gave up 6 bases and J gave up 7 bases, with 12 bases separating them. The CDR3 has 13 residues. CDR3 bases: TGTGCCAGCAGGGACGGTCAGAGTGAAAAACTGTTTTTT. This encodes CASRDGQSEKLFF.

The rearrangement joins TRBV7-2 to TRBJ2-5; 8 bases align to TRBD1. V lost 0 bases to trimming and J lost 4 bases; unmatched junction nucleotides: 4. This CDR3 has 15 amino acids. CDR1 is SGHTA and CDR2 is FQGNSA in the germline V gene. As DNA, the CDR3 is TGTGCCAGCAGCTTAGCCCAGGGGGCGATAGAGACCCAGTACTTC. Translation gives CASSLAQGAIETQYF.

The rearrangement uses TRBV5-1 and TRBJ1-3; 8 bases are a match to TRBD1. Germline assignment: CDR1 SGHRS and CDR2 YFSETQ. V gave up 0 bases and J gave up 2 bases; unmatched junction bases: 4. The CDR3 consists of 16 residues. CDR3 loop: CASSLGQGKAGNTIYF. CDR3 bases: TGCGCCAGCAGCTTGGGACAGGGGAAGGCTGGAAACACCATATATTTT. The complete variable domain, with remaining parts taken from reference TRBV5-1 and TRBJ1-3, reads KAGVTQTPRYLIKTRGQQVTLSCSPISGHRSVSWYQQTPGQGLQFLFEYFSETQRNKGNFPGRFSGRQFSNSRSEMNVSTLELGDSALYLCASSLGQGKAGNTIYFGEGSWLTVV.

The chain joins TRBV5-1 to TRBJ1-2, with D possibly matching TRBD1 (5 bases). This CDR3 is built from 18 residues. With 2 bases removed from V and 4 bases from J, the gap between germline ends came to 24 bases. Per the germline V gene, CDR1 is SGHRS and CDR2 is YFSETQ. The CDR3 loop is CASSFLDRDLRRSYGYTF. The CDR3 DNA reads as TGCGCCAGCAGCTTTTTGGACCGGGACCTCCGACGTTCCTATGGCTACACCTTC.

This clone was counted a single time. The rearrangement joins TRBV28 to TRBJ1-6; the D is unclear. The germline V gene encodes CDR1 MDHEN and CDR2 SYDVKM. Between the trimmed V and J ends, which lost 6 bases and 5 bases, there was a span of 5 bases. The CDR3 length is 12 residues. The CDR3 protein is CASSNNNSPLHF. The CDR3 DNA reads TGTGCCAGCAGCAATAATAATTCACCCCTCCACTTT.

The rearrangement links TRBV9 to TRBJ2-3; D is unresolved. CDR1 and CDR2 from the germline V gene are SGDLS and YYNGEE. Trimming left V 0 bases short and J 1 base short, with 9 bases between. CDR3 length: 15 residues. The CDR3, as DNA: TGTGCCAGCAGCGTAGGCCTGGACGGCACAGATACGCAGTATTTT. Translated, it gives CASSVGLDGTDTQYF.

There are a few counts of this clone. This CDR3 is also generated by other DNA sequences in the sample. Written as DNA, the CDR3 is TGTGCCAGCAGCGTAACCCGGGACAGCCCCTACGAGCAGTACTTC. Amino acid sequence: CASSVTRDSPYEQYF. The chain combines TRBV9 with TRBJ2-7; TRBD1 matches at 7 bases. CDR3 length: 15 amino acids. The junction had 6 bases not matched to a gene; V was cut back by 1 base and J by 2 bases. Germline V lookup: CDR1 SGDLS, CDR2 YYNGEE.

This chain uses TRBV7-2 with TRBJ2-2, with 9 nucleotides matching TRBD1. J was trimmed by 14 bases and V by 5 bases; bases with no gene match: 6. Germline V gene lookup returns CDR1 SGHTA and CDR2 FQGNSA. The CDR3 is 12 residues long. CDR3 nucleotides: TGTGCCAGCAGCACCGGGACAGGGCGACTGTTTTTT. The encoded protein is CASSTGTGRLFF. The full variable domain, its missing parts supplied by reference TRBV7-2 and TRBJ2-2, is GAGVSQSPSNKVTEKGKDVELRCDPISGHTALYWYRQSLGQGLEFLIYFQGNSAPDKSGLPSDRFSAERTGGSVSTLTIQRTQQEDSAVYLCASSTGTGRLFFGEGSRLTVL.